This TCR beta chain was observed in a study of graft-versus-host responses after intestinal transplantation (dated by TCRdb to the early 2020s). The study in broad terms: The transplants that recipients got were multivisceral, liver-intestinal, or isolated intestinal. Every recipient was given anti-thymocyte globulin induction, then maintenance tacrolimus and steroids for 3 to 4 years. After intestinal transplantation, graft-versus-host and host-versus-graft alloreactive T cell clones were followed in the graft, circulation and bone marrow using bulk TCR-beta CDR3 sequencing. Alloreactive clones were identified by sequencing pre-transplant mixed lymphocyte reaction products and comparing these products with unstimulated pre-transplant donor and recipient T cells. Of the 20 to 25 intestinal transplant recipients enrolled in the cohort, one of whom was a retransplant, a few patients without pretransplant specimens were excluded. Donor T cell macrochimerism was defined as a peak of at least 4% donor T cells among recipient peripheral blood mononuclear cells. Instead of going to the commercial service, samples from a few later patients were sequenced in-house on an Illumina MiSeq and processed with MiXCR. What the work shows at the level of the full study, not this receptor alone: High GvH to HvG T cell clonal ratios were observed in the allografts of patients with donor T cell macrochimerism. The relatively low number and heterogeneity of intestinal transplant patients limited the conclusions. Early after transplant, peak levels of circulating GvH clones were found to be associated with declines in HvG clones. GvH clones were detected in recipient bone marrow, and some of these GvH clones were observed earlier in ileal mucosa or blood, consistent with an intestinal mucosal origin.

The CDR3 holds 16 amino acids from the cysteine to the phenylalanine. Only CDR3 DNA is held: 48 bases, read in frame from base 1. In the germline V gene (reference sequence), CDR1 corresponds to WNHNN and CDR2 to SYGVQD. The germline V end is reduced by 0 bases and the J end by 10 bases; junction bases left unmatched: 11. What the time point label conveys for this sample: cells obtained before transplantation from donor or recipient. CD3+CD4+ and CD3+CD8+ populations were FACS-sorted from unstimulated pre-transplant donor and recipient cells taken from spleen or lymph nodes. Preparation of the library involved the immunoSEQ multiplex PCR assay. For most patients, genomic DNA was isolated with the Qiagen DNeasy Blood and Tissue Kit and sent frozen to Adaptive Biotechnologies for TCR sequencing. For most patients, genomic DNA was subjected to high-throughput TCR-beta CDR3 sequencing by Adaptive Biotechnologies. Regarding the original processing steps: Adaptive's ImmunoSEQ software was the source of the TCR sequencing data for 18 patients, while three other patients were processed with MiXCR and VDJtools. CD4 versus CD8 sorting errors were corrected by removing sequences found in both subsets at a frequency ratio below 5:1. CDR3 nucleotide sequences shared between donor and recipient were removed because their origin could not be assigned. At least 2-fold expansion over unstimulated cells and a minimum CFSE-low frequency of 0.002% (template counts) or 0.001% (read counts) were required for clones to be classified as alloreactive. Clones were considered mappable if detected in sequenced pre-transplant spleen, lymph node, or MLR CFSE-low populations of the donor or recipient. The cumulative frequency of alloreactive clones was calculated as a percentage of all sequences, weighted by copy number. TCRdb's version of the immuneACCESS table is confined to in-frame rearrangements and falls short of the full clone set. An unresolved V gene accounts for under half of the shortfall where checked; the remainder is of unknown origin. The V and J calls and clone size were taken over from that table, and D and trimming were inferred from the DNA. Within this sample are 95,000 to 130,000 clones, with approximately 90% of them counted one time only. Under 0.2% of the sample belongs to the ten largest clones.

Comment on this clone: What antigen it recognizes has not been identified. No quality values exist for individual bases; no much larger clone is one base distant.

This sequence uses TRBV10-1 and TRBJ2-1; TRBD1 aligns with 8 central bases. This clonotype was obtained from a human donor who received an intestinal transplant. Sequenced material: unstimulated CD4+ T cells sorted from spleen or lymph node cells, taken before intestinal transplant. The sequenced DNA is TGCGCCAGCAGTGAGTCGTTAGGACAGGGTTCCTACGAGCAGTTCTTC. It translates to CASSESLGQGSYEQFF.